These 21 T cell receptor beta chains were sequenced from one sample in a study of Graves' ophthalmopathy and Graves' hyperthyroidism. Beta-chain TCR CDR3 regions were amplified from RNA transcripts. Investigators did first-round RT-PCR with HTBI primers, then second-round multiplex PCR. MiXCR, run by TCRdb on the multiplex PCR reads, gives a single entry per CDR3 protein. The sample shows hundreds of thousands of distinct CDR3 sequences, over 40% of them seen only once. Material for sequencing was peripheral blood. The receptor set was obtained from an adult man with Graves' ophthalmopathy.

This clonotype was picked up many times. This rearrangement joins TRBV20-1 to TRBJ1-5, with TRBD1 matching 7 bases. Losses at the gene ends were 0 bases for V and 2 bases for J; bases not matched to a gene: 7. The CDR3 has 16 residues. CDR1 is DFQATT and CDR2 is SNEGSKA in the germline V gene (reference sequence). The CDR3 DNA follows: TGCAGTGCTAGAGATACGGACAGGCGAGGCAATCAGCCCCAGCATTTT. It is translated as CSARDTDRRGNQPQHF.

This clonotype has at least ten counts. CDR3 DNA: TGTGCCAGCAGCGCTCGAGTCGCCTCGAACGAGCAGTACTTC. It specifies CASSARVASNEQYF. This chain connects TRBV7-2 to TRBJ2-7, with D uncertain. There are 14 residues in the CDR3. Germline V lookup: CDR1 SGHTA, CDR2 FQGNSA. V was pared by 5 bases and J by 5 bases, with 16 bases between.

The chain joins TRBV7-9 to TRBJ1-6; possible D gene TRBD1, 6 bases. Per germline, CDR1 SEHNR and CDR2 FQNEAQ (reference sequence). CDR3 length: 17 amino acids. V was pared by 5 bases and J by 10 bases, with 24 bases between. As DNA, the CDR3 is TGTGCCAGCAGCGTGCGTGGGCAAGGGGGTCGGCTCTCACCCCTCCACTTT. Translating it yields CASSVRGQGGRLSPLHF.

This clonotype was seen once. The J gene is TRBJ1-1, the V gene TRBV2; the D gene is possibly TRBD1 (6 bases). CDR3 length: 15 amino acids. With 6 bases removed from V and 0 bases from J, the gap between germline ends came to 14 bases. Per the germline V gene, CDR1 is SNHLY and CDR2 is FYNNEI. The CDR3 is CASRLMRGVNTEAFF. Here the CDR3 DNA reads TGTGCCAGCAGACTGATGAGGGGGGTGAACACTGAAGCTTTCTTT. Looking up the rest from reference TRBV2 and TRBJ1-1 gives the full variable domain: EPEVTQTPSHQVTQMGQEVILRCVPISNHLYFYWYRQILGQKVEFLVSFYNNEISEKSEIFDDQFSVERPDGSNFTLKIRSTKLEDSAMYFCASRLMRGVNTEAFFGQGTRLTVV.

The V gene is TRBV2, the J gene TRBJ1-2, with 8 bases identical to TRBD1. Looked up from germline, CDR1 is SNHLY and CDR2 is FYNNEI. With V trimmed by 6 bases and J by 4 bases, 16 bases remained unmatched. This CDR3 region has 17 residues. This CDR3 is CASSLAGGTGSRYGYTF. CDR3 coding DNA: TGTGCCAGCAGCCTAGCGGGAGGGACAGGTTCCCGCTATGGCTACACCTTC.

V gene TRBV11-1 combines with J gene TRBJ2-5; TRBD2 agrees at 8 bases. Per the germline V gene, CDR1 is SGHAT and CDR2 is FQDESV (reference sequence). V shed 3 bases, J shed 3 bases, and the junction held 9 bases outside the gene matches. The CDR3 is 16 residues long. The CDR3 coding sequence is TGTGCCAGCAGCTTTGTAGCGGGACTAGGAGAAGAGACCCAGTACTTC. The encoded protein is CASSFVAGLGEETQYF.

A note on this clonotype: A read error is possible here, since a much larger clone lies one base away. The genes are TRBV19 and TRBJ1-4; D remains ambiguous. Germline values: CDR1 LNHDA, CDR2 SQIVND (reference sequence). This CDR3 contains 14 residues. The germline V and J ends were trimmed by 5 bases and 12 bases, with 19 bases remaining between them. The CDR3 spells CASSRAGVREELFF. The CDR3 DNA reads as TGTGCCAGTAGTCGAGCTGGGGTTCGGGAAGAACTGTTTTTT.

This clonotype was found once. The genes are TRBV2 and TRBJ1-3, with D tentatively TRBD1 (5 bases). CDR3 size: 17 residues. Germline V gene data show CDR1 as SNHLY and CDR2 as FYNNEI. V shed 7 bases and J shed 0 bases, with 19 bases lying between them. The CDR3 nucleotides are TGTGCCAGCACCCCCCTGGGACGGGAGCCCTCTGGAAACACCATATATTTT. This translates into CASTPLGREPSGNTIYF.

Ten or more counts support this clonotype. An end of the junction does not agree with germline; a read error may underlie this. This rearrangement joins TRBV7-2 to TRBJ1-2; 8 nucleotides agree with TRBD1. The CDR3 extends over 13 amino acids. Germline CDR1 reads SGHTA; CDR2 reads FQGNSA. The CDR3 DNA follows: TGTGCCAGCAGTTTAGGACAGGGCCATGGCTACACCTTC. Its protein is CASSLGQGHGYTF.

The genes are TRBV10-3 and TRBJ1-5; TRBD1 matches 10 bases. Germline assignment: CDR1 ENHRY and CDR2 SYGVKD. The trim removed 10 bases at V and 3 bases at J, leaving 9 bases unmatched. This CDR3 region has 15 residues. As DNA, the CDR3 is TGTGCCAGCAGCTCAGGGACAGGGGACAATCAGCCCCAGCATTTT. It specifies CASSSGTGDNQPQHF.

As concerns this clonotype: The germline gene is not matched at one end of the junction; a read error may be the cause. J is TRBJ2-7 and V is TRBV7-2; 7 positions match TRBD2. This CDR3 is built from 15 residues. Germline assignment: CDR1 SGHTA and CDR2 FQGNSA. CDR3 coding DNA: TGCGCCAGCAGCCAAGACGTACGGGGGGACTACGAGCAGTACTTC. It yields the protein CASSQDVRGDYEQYF.

The table lists this clonotype with a few counts. This chain connects TRBV19 to TRBJ2-2; perhaps TRBD2 as D (6 bases). The germline V gene encodes CDR1 LNHDA and CDR2 SQIVND (reference sequence). This CDR3 is 19 amino acids long. Trimming pared 3 bases from V and 0 bases from J, leaving 20 bases between. CDR3 coding DNA: TGTGCCAGTAGTATCTGGCTGGCGACGGGAGATCCGAACACCGGGGAGCTGTTTTTT. This encodes CASSIWLATGDPNTGELFF.

With regard to this clonotype: A much larger clone lies one base from this, so it may be a read error. J is TRBJ2-7 and V is TRBV14, with 11 bases identical to TRBD2. The ends lost 2 bases at V and 0 bases at J; junction bases unmatched: 9. Germline assignment: CDR1 SGHDN and CDR2 FVKESK. CDR3 length: 18 residues. The CDR3 DNA reads as TGTGCCAGCAGCCAACCGGGACTAGCGGAACCACGCTCCTACGAGCAGTACTTC. Its protein product is CASSQPGLAEPRSYEQYF. The whole variable domain, remainder taken from reference TRBV14 and TRBJ2-7, is EAGVTQFPSHSVIEKGQTVTLRCDPISGHDNLYWYRRVMGKEIKFLLHFVKESKQDESGMPNNRFLAERTGGTYSTLKVQPAELEDSGVYFCASSQPGLAEPRSYEQYFGPGTRLTVT.

This sequence joins TRBV19 and TRBJ1-1; no firm D call. CDR3 length equals 13 residues. V was clipped by 7 bases and J by 4 bases, with 13 bases between them. Germline CDR1 LNHDA, CDR2 SQIVND (reference sequence). CDR3 nucleotides: TGTGCCAGTATGAGACGGTTGGCCACTGAAGCTTTCTTT. This translates into CASMRRLATEAFF.

The chain joins TRBV5-1 to TRBJ2-5; D is ambiguous. CDR3 size: 15 residues. V lost 4 bases and J lost 5, with 18 bases in between. Germline values: CDR1 SGHRS, CDR2 YFSETQ. The CDR3 region has the DNA TGCGCCAGCAGCGCCACGACTGGTTTTGCGGAGACCCAGTACTTC. Its protein product is CASSATTGFAETQYF.

The gene calls are TRBV20-1 and TRBJ1-5; possible D gene TRBD1, 5 bases. The V end was cut by 0 bases, the J end by 6 bases, with 15 bases between. The germline gives CDR1 DFQATT, CDR2 SNEGSKA (reference sequence). This CDR3 is 15 amino acids long. The DNA of the CDR3 is TGCAGTGCTAGAGATCGGGGGAACAGGTTTCAGCCCCAGCATTTT. This translates into CSARDRGNRFQPQHF.

This clonotype was recorded many times. The chain combines TRBV10-3 with TRBJ1-1; 9 bases line up with TRBD1. Trimming at V came to 5 bases and at J to 7 bases, leaving 11 bases not matched to a gene. The length of the CDR3 is 15 residues. In germline, CDR1 is ENHRY, CDR2 SYGVKD. The CDR3 DNA sequence: TGTGCCATCAGTAATTTGCCGGGACAGGGTAGTGAAGCTTTCTTT. It specifies CAISNLPGQGSEAFF.

This clonotype was recorded a few times. The CDR3 carries no conserved terminal phenylalanine or tryptophan, so it likely arises from a read error. The chain couples TRBV7-9 to TRBJ1-1, with TRBD1 matching over 9 bases. Looked up from germline, CDR1 is SEHNR and CDR2 is FQNEAQ (reference sequence). V lost 5 bases and J lost 0; bases outside the gene matches: 10. CDR3 size: 17 residues. Here the CDR3 DNA reads TGTGCCAGCAGCCCACCTACCGGGACAGGGCTGAACACTGAAGCTTTCCTT. Translated, it gives CASSPPTGTGLNTEAFL.

The chain's CDR3 is CASSIRVLGTEAFF. The CDR3 coding sequence is TGTGCCAGTAGTATTAGGGTTCTTGGCACTGAAGCTTTCTTT. The V gene is TRBV19, the J gene TRBJ1-1; D gene ambiguous. The V end lost 3 bases, the J end lost 4 bases, and 12 bases lay between the germline ends. CDR1 and CDR2 from the germline V gene are LNHDA and SQIVND (reference sequence). The CDR3 sequence is 14 residues long.

The rearrangement links TRBV29-1 to TRBJ2-7; D is unclear. V lost 8 bases and J 2 bases, leaving 13 bases between the germline ends. CDR3 length equals 12 residues. Germline CDR1 SQVTM, CDR2 ANQGSEA. The CDR3 here is CSLAEQTYEQYF. The CDR3 DNA sequence: TGCAGCTTGGCCGAACAGACCTACGAGCAGTACTTC.

The J gene is TRBJ1-3, the V gene TRBV6-5; a possible D gene is TRBD1 (6 bases). V lost 2 bases, J lost 2 bases, and 10 bases lay in between. The CDR3 runs 15 residues. The germline V gene encodes CDR1 MNHEY and CDR2 SVGAGI. CDR3 nucleotides: TGTGCCAGCAGTTACGATGGGGGCACTGGAAACACCATATATTTT. The encoded protein is CASSYDGGTGNTIYF.